These 11 T cell receptor beta chains were sequenced from one sample in a study of T cells in women clearing cervical HPV infection. Profiling relied on immunoSEQ multiplex PCR, and the TCRdb table lists in-frame clones only, not all of them. This table holds some 30,000 clones. Specimen: blood buffy coat. The receptors shown here come from a woman aged 18 to 75 with a cervical HPV16 infection that either progressed to CIN3+ or cleared (not recorded which).

A note on this clone: The read gets to within 3 residues of the CDR3 end, and the germline J gene fills in the rest. This chain joins TRBV5-4 and TRBJ1-1, with 8 bases that match TRBD1. Trimming cost V 4 bases and J 4 bases; bases outside gene matches: 6. Germline CDR1 reads SGHNT; CDR2 reads YYREEE (reference sequence). This CDR3 is built from 14 residues. CDR3 DNA, as far as it was read: TGTGCCAGCAGCCCTAGACAGGGGACCACTGAA. It codes for CASSPRQGTTE. The CDR3 in its entirety is CASSPRQGTTEAFF.

Comments on this clone: The CDR3 is cut off 3 residues early in the read; its end comes from the germline J gene. The chain carries TRBV20-1 and TRBJ2-2, with 15 bases fitting TRBD2. The CDR3 has 16 residues. J lost 2 bases, V lost 5 bases, and 3 bases had no gene match. Per germline, CDR1 DFQATT and CDR2 SNEGSKA (reference sequence). The covered CDR3 bases are TGCAGTGCTCGGACTAGCGGGAGGGGAAACACCGGGGAG. Its protein product is CSARTSGRGNTGE. The entire CDR3 sequence reads CSARTSGRGNTGELFF.

Concerning this clone: The read falls 3 residues short of the CDR3 end, and the missing part is taken from the germline J gene. The rearrangement uses TRBV14 and TRBJ2-1; maybe TRBD1 (6 bases). This CDR3 comprises 15 residues. Germline V gene lookup returns CDR1 SGHDN and CDR2 FVKESK. Trimming removed 2 bases from V and 6 bases from J, with 14 bases in between. The CDR3 sequence is CASSQTQGWGNEQFF. The sequenced CDR3 bases are TGTGCCAGCAGCCAAACACAGGGCTGGGGCAATGAG.

As regards this clone: The CDR3 end lies 3 residues beyond the end of the read and is filled in from the germline J gene. The chain has TRBV7-8 and TRBJ2-7, with a weak D call TRBD1 (6 bases). The germline CDR1 and CDR2 sequences are SGHVS and FQNEAQ. The CDR3 contains 16 residues. The V gene lost 1 base and the J gene lost 0 bases, with 13 bases spanning the gap. The CDR3 bases that were read are TGTGCCAGCAGCTTAGGACCCACAGGGAGCTCCTACGAG. This codes for CASSLGPTGSSYE. The CDR3, in full, reads CASSLGPTGSSYEQYF.

In the case of this clone: The read gets to within 3 residues of the CDR3 end, and the germline J gene fills in the rest. The rearrangement links TRBV20-1 to TRBJ1-5; D gene unclear. The V gene lost 4 bases and the J gene lost 1 base, with 11 bases spanning the gap. CDR1 is DFQATT and CDR2 is SNEGSKA in the germline V gene (reference sequence). The CDR3 extends over 14 amino acids. Incomplete CDR3 DNA: TGCAGTGCTACCCAACAGATGAGCAATCAGCCC. This codes for CSATQQMSNQP. The CDR3 in full is CSATQQMSNQPQHF.

About this clone itself: The read ends 3 residues before the CDR3 terminus; that terminus is restored from the germline J gene. The chain recombines TRBV18 with TRBJ1-2; D unclear. Germline V gene lookup returns CDR1 KGHSH and CDR2 LQKENI. The CDR3 contains 14 residues. The CDR3 bases that were read are TGTGCCAGCTCACCGTCTGAGAGGTACAATGAC. Residues: CASSPSERYND. The CDR3, in full, reads CASSPSERYNDYTF. Together with reference TRBV18 and TRBJ1-2, the CDR3 gives the full variable domain: NAGVMQNPRHLVRRRGQEARLRCSPMKGHSHVYWYRQLPEEGLKFMVYLQKENIIDESGMPKERFSAEFPKEGPSILRIQQVVRGDSAAYFCASSPSERYNDYTFGSGTRLTVV.

Details on this clone: With the read ending 3 residues before the CDR3 end, the germline J gene is used to fill in that end. The chain employs TRBV18 and TRBJ1-4; a possible D gene is TRBD1 (5 bases). The CDR3 extends over 15 amino acids. Germline assignment: CDR1 KGHSH and CDR2 LQKENI. CDR3 residues: CASSPGGAGANVLFF. The part of the CDR3 DNA that was read is TGTGCCAGCTCACCGGGGGGAGCTGGGGCCAACGTA.

The CDR3 here is CASTSGGAQPQHF. The part of the CDR3 DNA that was read is TGTGCCAGTACCTCGGGGGGTGCTCAGCCC. J is TRBJ1-5 and V is TRBV19, with D maybe TRBD1 (5 bases). The sequence runs out 3 residues before the end of the CDR3; the remainder is reconstructed from the germline J gene. Trimming stripped 7 bases from V and 6 bases from J, with 13 bases between. The CDR3 loop spans 13 amino acids. Germline V gene lookup returns CDR1 LNHDA and CDR2 SQIVND (reference sequence).

The CDR3 bases that were read are TGTGCCAGCAGCTTGACCCGGGGGGGAAAA. This sequence encodes CASSLTRGGK. The CDR3, in full, reads CASSLTRGGKLFF. The V gene is TRBV7-9, the J gene TRBJ1-4, with D possibly TRBD1 on 5 matching bases. The sequence runs out 3 residues before the end of the CDR3; the remainder is reconstructed from the germline J gene. Germline CDR1 is SEHNR and CDR2 is FQNEAQ (reference sequence). The CDR3 is 13 amino acids. Trimming took off 3 bases at V and 10 bases at J, with 12 bases between the two ends.

To note about this clone: The read stops 3 residues short of the end of the CDR3; the missing end is completed from the germline J gene. J is TRBJ2-5 and V is TRBV19; a weak D match, TRBD1 (6 bases). V was cut by 5 bases and J by 1 base, with 17 bases left in between. Germline loops: CDR1 LNHDA, CDR2 SQIVND (reference sequence). The CDR3 has 16 residues. The CDR3 bases that were read are TGTGCCAGTAGTCAACAAACTACAGGGTCCCAAGAGACC. Translating gives CASSQQTTGSQET. The full CDR3 protein is CASSQQTTGSQETQYF.

About this clone: The read terminates 3 residues ahead of where the CDR3 ends, so the germline J gene completes it. The rearrangement joins TRBV19 to TRBJ1-6; D is unclear. The germline V gene encodes CDR1 LNHDA and CDR2 SQIVND (reference sequence). The CDR3 extends over 15 amino acids. V was cut by 3 bases and J by 7 bases, with 13 bases left in between. The CDR3 sequence: CASSMGGSGNSPLHF. Partial CDR3 DNA: TGTGCCAGTAGTATGGGAGGCTCGGGGAATTCACCC.